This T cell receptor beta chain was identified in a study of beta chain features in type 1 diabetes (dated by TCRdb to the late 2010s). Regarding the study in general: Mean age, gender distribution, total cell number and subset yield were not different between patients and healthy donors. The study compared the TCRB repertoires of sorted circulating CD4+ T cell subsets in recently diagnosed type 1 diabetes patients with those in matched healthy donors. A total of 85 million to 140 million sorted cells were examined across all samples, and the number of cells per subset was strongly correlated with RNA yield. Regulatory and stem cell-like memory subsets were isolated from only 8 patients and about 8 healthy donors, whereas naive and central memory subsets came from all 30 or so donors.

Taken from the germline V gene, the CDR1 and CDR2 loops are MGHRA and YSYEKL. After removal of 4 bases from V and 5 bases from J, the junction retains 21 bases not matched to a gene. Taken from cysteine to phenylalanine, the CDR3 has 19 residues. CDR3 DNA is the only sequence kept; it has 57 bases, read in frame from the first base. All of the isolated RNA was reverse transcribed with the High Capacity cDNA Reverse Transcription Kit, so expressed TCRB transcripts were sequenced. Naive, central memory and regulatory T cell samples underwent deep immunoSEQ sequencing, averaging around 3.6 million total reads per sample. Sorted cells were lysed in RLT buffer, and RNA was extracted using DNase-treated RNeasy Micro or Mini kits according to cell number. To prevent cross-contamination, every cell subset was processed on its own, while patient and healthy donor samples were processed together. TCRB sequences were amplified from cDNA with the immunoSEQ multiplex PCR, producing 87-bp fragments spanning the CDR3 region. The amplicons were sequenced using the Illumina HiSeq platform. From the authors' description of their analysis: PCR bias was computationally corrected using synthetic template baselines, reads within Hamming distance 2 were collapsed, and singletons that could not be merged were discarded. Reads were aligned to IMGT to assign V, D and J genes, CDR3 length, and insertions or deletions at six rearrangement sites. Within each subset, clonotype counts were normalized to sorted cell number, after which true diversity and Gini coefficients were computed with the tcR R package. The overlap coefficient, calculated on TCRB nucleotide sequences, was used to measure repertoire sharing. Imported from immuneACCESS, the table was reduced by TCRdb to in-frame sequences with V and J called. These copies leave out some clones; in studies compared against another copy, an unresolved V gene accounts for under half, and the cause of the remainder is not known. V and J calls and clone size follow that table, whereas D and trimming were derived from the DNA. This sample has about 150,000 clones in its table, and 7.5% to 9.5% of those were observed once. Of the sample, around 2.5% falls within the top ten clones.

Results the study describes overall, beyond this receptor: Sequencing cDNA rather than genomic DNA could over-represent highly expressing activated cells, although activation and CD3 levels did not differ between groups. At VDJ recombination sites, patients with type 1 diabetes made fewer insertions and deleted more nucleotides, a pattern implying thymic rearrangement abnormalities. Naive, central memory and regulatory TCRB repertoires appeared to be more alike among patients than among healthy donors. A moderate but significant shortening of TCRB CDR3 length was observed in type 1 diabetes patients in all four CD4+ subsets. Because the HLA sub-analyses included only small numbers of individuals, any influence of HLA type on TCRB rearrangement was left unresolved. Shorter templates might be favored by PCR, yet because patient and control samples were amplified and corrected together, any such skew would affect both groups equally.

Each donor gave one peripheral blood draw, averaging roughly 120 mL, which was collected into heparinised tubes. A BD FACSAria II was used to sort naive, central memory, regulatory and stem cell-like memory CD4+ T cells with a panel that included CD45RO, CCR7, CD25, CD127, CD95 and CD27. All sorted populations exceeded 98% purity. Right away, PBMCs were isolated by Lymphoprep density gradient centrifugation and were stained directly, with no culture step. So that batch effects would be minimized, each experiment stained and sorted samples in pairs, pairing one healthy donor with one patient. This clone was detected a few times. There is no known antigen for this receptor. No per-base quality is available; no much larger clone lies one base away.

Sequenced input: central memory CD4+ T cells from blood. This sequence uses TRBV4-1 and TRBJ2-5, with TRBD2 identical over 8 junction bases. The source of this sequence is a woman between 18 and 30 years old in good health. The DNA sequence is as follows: TGCGCCAGCAGCCCCTCCGTTGCCATCGCGGGGGGCGCACAGGAGACCCAGTACTTC. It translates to CASSPSVAIAGGAQETQYF.